These 10 T cell receptor beta chains were sequenced from one sample in a study of identical twins. Each CDR3 protein gets one entry after TCRdb re-called the 5' RACE reads with MiXCR. This table has 1.5 million to 2 million distinct CDR3 sequences, 32% appearing once. The sequenced sample consisted of cord blood. These receptors were collected from a newborn girl in good health.

The chain uses TRBV3-1 and TRBJ1-6; no clear D. This CDR3 is 15 amino acids long. The germline gives CDR1 LGHDT, CDR2 YNNKEL (reference sequence). Trimming shortened V by 2 bases and J by 8 bases, and 13 bases separated the two germline ends. CDR3 loop: CASSQLAGRDSPLHF. The CDR3 region has the DNA TGTGCCAGCAGCCAATTGGCCGGGCGGGATTCACCCCTCCACTTT. Variable domain in full (rest from reference TRBV3-1 and TRBJ1-6): DTAVSQTPKYLVTQMGNDKSIKCEQNLGHDTMYWYKQDSKKFLKIMFSYNNKELIINETVPNRFSPKSPDKAHLNLHINSLELGDSAVYFCASSQLAGRDSPLHFGNGTRLTVT.

This clonotype was detected a few times. The chain uses TRBV19 and TRBJ2-4, with TRBD1 matching 8 bases. The V segment lost 6 bases and the J segment 1 base; nucleotides outside the gene matches: 8. The CDR3 totals 16 residues. The germline CDR1 and CDR2 sequences are LNHDA and SQIVND (reference sequence). CDR3 nucleotides: TGTGCCAGTAGCCTCCTACAGGGGGTGGCCAAAAACATTCAGTACTTC. Its protein is CASSLLQGVAKNIQYF.

This clonotype showed up just a few times. The chain links TRBV5-1 to TRBJ1-2, with unresolved D. The CDR3 runs to 14 residues. V lost 0 bases and J lost 8, with 14 bases in between. CDR1 and CDR2 from the germline V gene are SGHRS and YFSETQ. The CDR3 region is CASSLGSMDGGYTF. The CDR3 coding sequence is TGCGCCAGCAGCTTGGGGTCCATGGACGGGGGCTACACCTTC.

This clonotype was counted a few times. This rearrangement joins TRBV24-1 to TRBJ2-1; 11 bases agree with TRBD2. This CDR3 spans 14 amino acids. Per germline, CDR1 KGHDR and CDR2 SFDVKD. After removal of 5 bases from V and 5 bases from J, the junction contained 1 base not matched to a gene. DNA for the CDR3: TGTGCCACCAGTGGACTAGCGGGGCACAATGAGCAGTTCTTC. Translating gives CATSGLAGHNEQFF.

This rearrangement joins TRBV29-1 to TRBJ2-7; TRBD2 matches at 11 bases. There are 16 residues in the CDR3. CDR1 SQVTM and CDR2 ANQGSEA come from the germline V gene. Losses at the gene ends were 1 base for V and 2 bases for J; bases not matched to a gene: 7. In DNA, the CDR3 is TGCAGCGTTGAAGCGGGTAGCGGGAGGGGAACCTACGAGCAGTACTTC. Its protein product is CSVEAGSGRGTYEQYF.

This clonotype was recorded a few times. J is TRBJ2-1 and V is TRBV5-5; 7 positions agree with TRBD1. Germline trimming cut 3 bases from V and 7 bases from J; bases unmatched to any gene: 10. The CDR3 loop spans 15 amino acids. Per the germline V gene, CDR1 is SGHKS and CDR2 is YYEKEE (reference sequence). The CDR3 bases are TGTGCCAGCAGCTCCCGACAGGGTACCCCTAATGAGCAGTTCTTC. Protein: CASSSRQGTPNEQFF. The whole variable domain, filled in from reference TRBV5-5 and TRBJ2-1, reads DAGVTQSPTHLIKTRGQQVTLRCSPISGHKSVSWYQQVLGQGPQFIFQYYEKEERGRGNFPDRFSARQFPNYSSELNVNALLLGDSALYLCASSSRQGTPNEQFFGPGTRLTVL.

V and J are TRBV29-1 and TRBJ2-3, with 7 positions matching TRBD2. CDR3 size: 14 residues. J gave up 2 bases and V 4 bases, and 6 bases lay outside the gene matches. CDR1 and CDR2 (germline): SQVTM, ANQGSEA. The CDR3 loop is CSVASGRPTDTQYF. The CDR3 bases are TGCAGCGTTGCATCCGGGAGGCCCACAGATACGCAGTATTTT.

A few counts support this clonotype. The rearrangement links TRBV6-1 to TRBJ1-2; the D gene is possibly TRBD1 (6 bases). The CDR3 sequence is 11 residues long. The germline V and J ends were trimmed by 9 bases and 4 bases, with 9 bases remaining between them. The V gene's germline CDR1 is MNHNS and CDR2 SASEGT. The CDR3 reads CAREDSYGYTF. CDR3 DNA: TGTGCCAGAGAGGACAGCTATGGCTACACCTTC.

This clonotype was found many times. The chain uses TRBV20-1 and TRBJ2-5; D is tentatively TRBD1 or TRBD2 (5 bases each). Germline values: CDR1 DFQATT, CDR2 SNEGSKA (reference sequence). The CDR3 runs to 14 residues. Trimming cost V 3 bases and J 1 base, with 12 bases left between them. This chain's CDR3 is CSASLTGGQETQYF. CDR3 nucleotide sequence: TGCAGTGCTAGTCTTACTGGGGGCCAAGAGACCCAGTACTTC.

A few counts support this clonotype. The V gene is TRBV5-1, the J gene TRBJ2-1; D perhaps matches TRBD1 (5 bases). Between the trimmed V and J ends, which lost 4 bases and 4 bases, there was a span of 15 bases. Germline loops: CDR1 SGHRS, CDR2 YFSETQ. CDR3 length: 15 residues. DNA of the CDR3: TGCGCCAGCAGCAGGGGAAGCGCCATTTACAATGAGCAGTTCTTC. Its protein product is CASSRGSAIYNEQFF.